Following are 31 T cell receptor beta chains from one sample sequenced in a study of CD8 T cells in ankylosing spondylitis. The study's findings and limits: A TCR beta motif made of 7 to 9 highly homologous variants seemed typical of ankylosing spondylitis blood.

TCRdb reanalysed the 5' RACE reads using MiXCR and keeps one entry per CDR3 protein. Of hundreds of thousands of distinct CDR3 sequences listed, roughly 12% were seen once; the top ten hold approximately 0.5%. These receptors lack a known antigen. What was sequenced was blood, either unsorted or a sorted T cell fraction (not recorded which). These receptors originate from a male donor with ankylosing spondylitis.

The V and J genes are TRBV12-3 or TRBV12-4 and TRBJ1-2, with TRBD1 matching over 9 bases. J was trimmed by 3 bases and V by 5 bases; bases with no gene match: 7. The CDR3 loop spans 15 amino acids. The CDR3 DNA follows: TGTGCCAGCAGTCCCCGGGACAGGGATTACTATGGCTACACCTTC. It codes for CASSPRDRDYYGYTF.

J is TRBJ1-5 and V is TRBV15, with D possibly TRBD1 on 5 matching bases. The germline gives CDR1 LNHNV, CDR2 YYDKDF (reference sequence). The CDR3 covers 17 residues. Trimming stripped 0 bases from V and 0 bases from J, with 12 bases between. The CDR3 DNA is TGTGCCACCAGCAGAGATTTTGGGACGGCTAGCAATCAGCCCCAGCATTTT. Translation: CATSRDFGTASNQPQHF.

V is TRBV5-5 and J is TRBJ2-7; 8 bases align to TRBD1. CDR3 length: 15 amino acids. Trimming cost V 4 bases and J 2 bases; bases outside gene matches: 8. The V gene's germline CDR1 is SGHKS and CDR2 YYEKEE (reference sequence). In DNA form, the CDR3 reads TGTGCCAGCAGCCAAAGGGGACAGGACCCCTACGAGCAGTACTTC. Residues: CASSQRGQDPYEQYF.

This clonotype has a count of ten or more. Here the CDR3 DNA reads TGTGCCAGCAGCTTAGACAGGGTTCAGCCCCAGCATTTT. Translating it yields CASSLDRVQPQHF. This chain links TRBV7-2 with TRBJ1-5; a possible D gene is TRBD1 (6 bases). This CDR3 has 13 amino acids. Trimming pared 1 base from V and 6 bases from J, leaving 7 bases between. Looked up from germline, CDR1 is SGHTA and CDR2 is FQGNSA.

This clonotype was counted only a few times. The J gene is TRBJ2-2, the V gene TRBV5-1, with D possibly matching TRBD2 (5 bases). Trimming shortened V by 3 bases and J by 4 bases, and 13 bases separated the two germline ends. The germline gives CDR1 SGHRS, CDR2 YFSETQ. The CDR3 consists of 15 residues. The CDR3 DNA reads as TGCGCCAGCAGCTCCGGCTCGAGCGGCACCGGGGAGCTGTTTTTT. This translates into CASSSGSSGTGELFF.

This clonotype appeared a few times. CDR3 protein: CASSYPASGGYEQYF. CDR3 bases: TGTGCCAGCAGTTATCCGGCTAGCGGGGGCTACGAGCAGTACTTC. V usage is TRBV6-5 and J usage is TRBJ2-7, with 10 nucleotides matching TRBD2. V trimming: 3 bases; J trimming: 3 bases; junction bases outside the gene matches: 5. CDR1 and CDR2 from the germline V gene are MNHEY and SVGAGI. The length of the CDR3 is 15 residues.

This clonotype appeared a few times. V is TRBV10-3 and J is TRBJ1-1; D gene ambiguous. In germline, CDR1 is ENHRY, CDR2 SYGVKD. The CDR3 loop spans 13 amino acids. V was clipped by 10 bases and J by 6 bases, with 18 bases between them. The chain's CDR3 is CATARLVRAEAFF. CDR3 nucleotides: TGTGCCACTGCGCGACTGGTGAGGGCTGAAGCTTTCTTT.

This clonotype turned up a few times. The chain couples TRBV5-1 to TRBJ2-1; TRBD2 matches 9 bases. Trimming at V came to 7 bases and at J to 3 bases, leaving 14 bases not matched to a gene. Germline lookup yields CDR1 SGHRS and CDR2 YFSETQ. The CDR3 has 17 amino acids. The CDR3 nucleotides read TGCGCCAGCTGGCAGGGGCAAGCGGGGGGCCGCTACAATGAGCAGTTCTTC. Amino acid sequence: CASWQGQAGGRYNEQFF.

A few counts support this clonotype. The chain uses TRBV20-1 and TRBJ2-2, with TRBD1 matching 7 bases. Germline CDR1 DFQATT, CDR2 SNEGSKA (reference sequence). The length of the CDR3 is 14 residues. V was clipped by 6 bases and J by 1 base; unmatched bases: 5. The CDR3 nucleotides are TGCAGTGCCGCACAGGGGATGAACACCGGGGAGCTGTTTTTT. This translates into CSAAQGMNTGELFF.

This clonotype showed up many times. The chain recombines TRBV29-1 with TRBJ2-1; 14 bases fit TRBD2. Germline values: CDR1 SQVTM, CDR2 ANQGSEA. This CDR3 region has 15 residues. The trim removed 1 base at V and 4 bases at J, leaving 0 bases unmatched. The CDR3 region has the DNA TGCAGCGTTGAAGGGACTAGCGGGGGGTACAATGAGCAGTTCTTC. It codes for CSVEGTSGGYNEQFF.

This clonotype was found many times. The chain is built from TRBV2 and TRBJ2-5; no clear D gene. Per the germline V gene, CDR1 is SNHLY and CDR2 is FYNNEI. This CDR3 region has 12 residues. V was shortened by 4 bases and J by 4 bases, with 7 bases between the two germline ends. Here the CDR3 DNA reads TGTGCCAGCAGTGCCGACCTAGAGACCCAGTACTTC. As protein: CASSADLETQYF.

This clonotype was seen a few times. The chain uses TRBV24-1 and TRBJ2-3; D remains unclear. The CDR3 is 14 amino acids. Germline V gene data show CDR1 as KGHDR and CDR2 as SFDVKD. The ends were cut back, 6 bases at V and 6 bases at J, with 15 bases in the middle. The CDR3: CATSHTLTGDTQYF. Written as DNA, the CDR3 is TGTGCCACCAGTCACACACTGACTGGGGATACGCAGTATTTT.

This clonotype was recorded a few times. The CDR3 protein is CASSPIARDTNTEAFF. The CDR3 DNA sequence: TGTGCCAGCAGTCCTATAGCCCGGGACACGAACACTGAAGCTTTCTTT. The chain links TRBV6-1 to TRBJ1-1; tentative D call: TRBD1 (6 bases). The CDR3 is 16 amino acids. Germline assignment: CDR1 MNHNS and CDR2 SASEGT. V gave up 5 bases and J gave up 1 base, with 17 bases separating them.

This clonotype was detected many times. The V call is TRBV20-1, the J call TRBJ1-1, with TRBD1 matching over 8 bases. V lost 5 bases to trimming and J lost 5 bases; unmatched junction nucleotides: 7. There are 13 residues in the CDR3. CDR1 and CDR2 from the germline V gene are DFQATT and SNEGSKA (reference sequence). The CDR3 is CSAPRTGRTEAFF. CDR3 sequence (DNA): TGCAGTGCTCCCCGGACAGGGCGGACTGAAGCTTTCTTT.

The rearrangement links TRBV5-1 to TRBJ2-2, with 7 bases matching TRBD2. Germline V gives CDR1 SGHRS, CDR2 YFSETQ. J gave up 3 bases and V 4 bases, and 9 bases lay outside the gene matches. The CDR3 loop spans 16 amino acids. This chain's CDR3 is CASSNPSSGYTGELFF. DNA of the CDR3: TGCGCCAGCAGCAACCCCAGTAGCGGGTACACCGGGGAGCTGTTTTTT.

There are many counts of this clonotype. The chain couples TRBV7-8 to TRBJ1-6; D ambiguous. Germline V lookup: CDR1 SGHVS, CDR2 FQNEAQ. The CDR3 has 15 residues. V lost 2 bases to trimming and J lost 10 bases, with 15 bases between them. As DNA, the CDR3 is TGTGCCAGCAGCTTAACACAAGCTTCCGACTCACCCCTCCACTTT. Translating gives CASSLTQASDSPLHF.

This clonotype appeared many times. The chain has TRBV29-1 and TRBJ1-1; tentative D call: TRBD1 (5 bases). The CDR3 consists of 18 residues. Per the germline V gene, CDR1 is SQVTM and CDR2 is ANQGSEA. V was clipped by 0 bases and J by 1 base, with 21 bases between them. This chain's CDR3 is CSVEDKRGRWAENTEAFF. In DNA form, the CDR3 reads TGCAGCGTTGAAGATAAAAGGGGCAGATGGGCGGAGAACACTGAAGCTTTCTTT.

This clonotype has at least ten counts. The rearrangement joins TRBV20-1 to TRBJ2-7, with TRBD2 as a possible D gene (5 bases). V shed 6 bases and J shed 2 bases, with 11 bases lying between them. Per the germline V gene, CDR1 is DFQATT and CDR2 is SNEGSKA (reference sequence). This CDR3 contains 12 residues. The CDR3, as DNA: TGCAGTGCCCGAGGGAGCCCCTACGAGCAGTACTTC. Translation: CSARGSPYEQYF.

This clonotype came up a few times. The rearrangement joins TRBV20-1 to TRBJ1-2; a weak D match, TRBD1 (6 bases). Germline V gene data show CDR1 as DFQATT and CDR2 as SNEGSKA (reference sequence). The CDR3 extends over 14 amino acids. The V end was cut by 0 bases, the J end by 2 bases, with 10 bases between. CDR3 nucleotides: TGCAGTGCTAGAGAACAGGGAAACAACTATGGCTACACCTTC. Translating it yields CSAREQGNNYGYTF.

This clonotype was detected only a few times. The rearrangement joins TRBV24-1 to TRBJ2-3; 8 nucleotides match TRBD1. The CDR3 is 15 residues long. Losses at the gene ends were 5 bases for V and 4 bases for J; bases not matched to a gene: 7. Germline CDR1 reads KGHDR; CDR2 reads SFDVKD. The DNA of the CDR3 is TGTGCCACCAGTGGGACAGGGTATGCCGCAGATACGCAGTATTTT. As protein: CATSGTGYAADTQYF.

This clonotype was detected only a few times. The V gene is TRBV5-6, the J gene TRBJ2-7; D not resolved. The CDR3 is 13 amino acids. V was trimmed by 2 bases and J by 3 bases, leaving 9 bases between them. CDR1 and CDR2 from the germline V gene are SGHDT and YYEEEE. For the CDR3, the DNA is TGTGCCAGCAGCTTCACACCCTTCTACGAGCAGTACTTC. Amino acid sequence: CASSFTPFYEQYF.

This clonotype was observed a handful of times. The chain employs TRBV5-1 and TRBJ2-7; D may be TRBD1 or TRBD2 (6 bases each). Trimming left V 2 bases short and J 5 bases short, with 11 bases between. This CDR3 is 13 amino acids long. Germline CDR1 reads SGHRS; CDR2 reads YFSETQ. The DNA of the CDR3 is TGCGCCAGCAGCTTTCGGGGGCTGAACGAGCAGTACTTC. Protein: CASSFRGLNEQYF.

The chain combines TRBV24-1 with TRBJ2-3, with a possible D match to TRBD2 (5 bases). CDR1 and CDR2 from the germline V gene are KGHDR and SFDVKD. Trimming took off 10 bases at V and 1 base at J, with 11 bases between the two ends. The CDR3 extends over 13 amino acids. The CDR3 region is CATGRTGTDTQYF. CDR3 bases: TGTGCCACTGGACGGACTGGCACAGATACGCAGTATTTT.

Turning to this clonotype: With a much larger clone just one base away, this may be a read error. The chain carries TRBV10-3 and TRBJ2-1; TRBD2 aligns across 11 bases. From germline, CDR1 is ENHRY and CDR2 SYGVKD. Trimming removed 4 bases from V and 11 bases from J; junction bases left unmatched: 16. The CDR3 consists of 17 residues. For the CDR3, the DNA is TGTGCCATCAGTGGGGGACTAGCGGAGACTTCGGCGGGTCAGCAGTTCTTC. Translation gives CAISGGLAETSAGQQFF.

This clonotype was counted a few times. The chain recombines TRBV24-1 with TRBJ2-1, with 15 bases matching TRBD2. This CDR3 has 18 residues. From germline, CDR1 is KGHDR and CDR2 SFDVKD. V gave up 4 bases and J gave up 4 bases; unmatched junction bases: 7. As DNA, the CDR3 is TGTGCCACCAGTGACCCCGGGACTAGCGGGAGGATTTACAATGAGCAGTTCTTC. Residues: CATSDPGTSGRIYNEQFF.

The rearrangement uses TRBV2 and TRBJ2-2; perhaps D is TRBD1 or TRBD2 (5 bases each). The V gene lost 5 bases and the J gene lost 1 base, with 14 bases spanning the gap. The length of the CDR3 is 16 residues. CDR1 SNHLY and CDR2 FYNNEI come from the germline V gene. CDR3 sequence (DNA): TGTGCCAGCAGTACACCCTGGGGGAGGAACACCGGGGAGCTGTTTTTT. This gives the protein CASSTPWGRNTGELFF.

The chain combines TRBV6-5 with TRBJ2-7; perhaps D is TRBD1 or TRBD2 (5 bases each). Between the trimmed V and J ends, which lost 0 bases and 2 bases, there was a span of 14 bases. Germline CDR1 and CDR2: MNHEY and SVGAGI. The CDR3 has 16 residues. The CDR3 is CASSYSGTQLAYEQYF. For the CDR3, the DNA is TGTGCCAGCAGTTACTCGGGGACCCAGCTGGCCTACGAGCAGTACTTC.

The V gene is TRBV15, the J gene TRBJ2-4; D might be TRBD1 (6 bases). The length of the CDR3 is 12 residues. The germline V gene has CDR1 LNHNV and CDR2 YYDKDF (reference sequence). Trimming removed 9 bases from V and 10 bases from J, with 16 bases in between. CDR3 in amino acids: CATSNRVEIQYF. The CDR3 region has the DNA TGTGCCACGTCAAACAGGGTTGAAATTCAGTACTTC.

This clonotype showed up just a few times. CDR3 loop: CATSRIANYGYTF. The CDR3 nucleotides read TGTGCCACCAGCAGGATTGCTAACTATGGCTACACCTTC. The chain is built from TRBV15 and TRBJ1-2; D not certain. CDR1 LNHNV and CDR2 YYDKDF come from the germline V gene (reference sequence). The CDR3 loop spans 13 amino acids. V lost 3 bases and J lost 0, with 5 bases in between.

This clonotype showed up many times. V and J are TRBV12-3 or TRBV12-4 and TRBJ2-7; maybe TRBD2 (5 bases). V was trimmed by 5 bases and J by 5 bases, leaving 10 bases between them. The length of the CDR3 is 12 residues. The CDR3: CASSIASNEQYF. The DNA of the CDR3 is TGTGCCAGCAGTATCGCTAGCAACGAGCAGTACTTC.

This clonotype has more than one count but fewer than ten. The chain combines TRBV6-2 or TRBV6-3 with TRBJ2-7, with TRBD2 matching 8 bases. In germline, CDR1 is MNHEY, CDR2 SVGEGT. V was pared by 5 bases and J by 5 bases, with 11 bases of the junction left unmatched. The CDR3 runs 15 residues. CDR3 nucleotide sequence: TGTGCCAGCAGTATGCCGGGACTAGTCCGCGACGAGCAGTACTTC. The encoded protein is CASSMPGLVRDEQYF.